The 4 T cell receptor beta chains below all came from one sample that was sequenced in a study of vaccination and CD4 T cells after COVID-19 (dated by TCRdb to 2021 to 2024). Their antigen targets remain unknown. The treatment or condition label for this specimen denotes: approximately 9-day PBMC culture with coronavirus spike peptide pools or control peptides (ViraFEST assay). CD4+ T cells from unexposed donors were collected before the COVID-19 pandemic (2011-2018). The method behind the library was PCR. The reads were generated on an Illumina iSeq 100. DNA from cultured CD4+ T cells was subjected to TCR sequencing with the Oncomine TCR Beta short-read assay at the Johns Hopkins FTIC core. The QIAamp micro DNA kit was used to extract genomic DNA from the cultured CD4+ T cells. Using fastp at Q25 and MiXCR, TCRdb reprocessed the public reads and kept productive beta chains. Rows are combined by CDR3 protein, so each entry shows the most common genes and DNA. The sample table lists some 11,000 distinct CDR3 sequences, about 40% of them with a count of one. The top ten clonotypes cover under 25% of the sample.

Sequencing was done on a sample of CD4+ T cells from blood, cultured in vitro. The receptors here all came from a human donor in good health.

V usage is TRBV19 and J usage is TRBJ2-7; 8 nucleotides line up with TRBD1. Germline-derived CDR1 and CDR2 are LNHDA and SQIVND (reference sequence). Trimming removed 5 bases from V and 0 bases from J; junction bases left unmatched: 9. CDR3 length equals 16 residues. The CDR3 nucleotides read TGTGCCAGTAGTGGGGGACGACAGGGGACCTCCTACGAGCAGTACTTC. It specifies CASSGGRQGTSYEQYF. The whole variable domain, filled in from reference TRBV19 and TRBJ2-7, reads DGGITQSPKYLFRKEGQNVTLSCEQNLNHDAMYWYRQDPGQGLRLIYYSQIVNDFQKGDIAEGYSVSREKKESFPLTVTSAQKNPTAFYLCASSGGRQGTSYEQYFGPGTRLTVT.

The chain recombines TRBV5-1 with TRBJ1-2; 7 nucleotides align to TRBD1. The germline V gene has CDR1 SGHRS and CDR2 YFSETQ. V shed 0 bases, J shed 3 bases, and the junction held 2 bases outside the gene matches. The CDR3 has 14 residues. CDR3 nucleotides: TGCGCCAGCAGCTTGGCACAGGGGTACTATGGCTACACCTTC. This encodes CASSLAQGYYGYTF.

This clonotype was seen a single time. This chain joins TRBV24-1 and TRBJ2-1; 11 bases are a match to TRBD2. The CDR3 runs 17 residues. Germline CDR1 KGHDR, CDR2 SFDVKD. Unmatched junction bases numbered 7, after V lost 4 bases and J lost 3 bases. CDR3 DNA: TGTGCCACCAGTGACCGCGGGACTAGCGGTAACTACAATGAGCAGTTCTTC. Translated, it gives CATSDRGTSGNYNEQFF.

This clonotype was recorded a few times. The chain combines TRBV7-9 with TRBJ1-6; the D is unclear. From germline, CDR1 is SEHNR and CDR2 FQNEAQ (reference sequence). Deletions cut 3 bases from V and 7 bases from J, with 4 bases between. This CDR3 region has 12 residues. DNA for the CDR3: TGTGCCAGCAGCTTCCCCAATTCACCCCTCCACTTT. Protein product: CASSFPNSPLHF.